The clone carrying this T cell receptor (beta chain) was detected many times. What it binds is unknown. This sample is drawn from a study of T cells after yellow fever vaccination. Germline V gene data show CDR1 as SEHNR and CDR2 as FQNEAQ (reference sequence). Deletions cut 5 bases from V and 5 bases from J, with 5 bases between. The CDR3 extends over 11 amino acids. Study-wide results and caveats: Abundant contaminating clonotypes from the bulk population could appear in FACS-sorted repertoires. Weaker in magnitude, the secondary response showed a faster peak on day 5 versus 15. Post-booster repertoires contained most primary-vaccination clones again (96% CD4, around 88% CD8).

Researchers made TCR cDNA using 5'RACE template switching, and this step added a universal primer site and UMIs. Each CDR3 protein is one row after TCRdb ran MiXCR on the 5' RACE reads. Among 250,000 to 300,000 distinct CDR3 sequences, over 4.5% were seen once, and the ten largest hold around 3.5%. The sample consisted of CD4+ T cells sorted from PBMCs, taken on the day of the yellow fever booster vaccination. This sequence originates from a man aged 18-30 years who received the YFV17D yellow fever vaccine. The chain couples TRBV7-9 to TRBJ2-3; D is unclear. The CDR3 loop is CASSQVDTQYF. DNA for the CDR3: TGTGCCAGCAGCCAAGTAGATACGCAGTATTTT.